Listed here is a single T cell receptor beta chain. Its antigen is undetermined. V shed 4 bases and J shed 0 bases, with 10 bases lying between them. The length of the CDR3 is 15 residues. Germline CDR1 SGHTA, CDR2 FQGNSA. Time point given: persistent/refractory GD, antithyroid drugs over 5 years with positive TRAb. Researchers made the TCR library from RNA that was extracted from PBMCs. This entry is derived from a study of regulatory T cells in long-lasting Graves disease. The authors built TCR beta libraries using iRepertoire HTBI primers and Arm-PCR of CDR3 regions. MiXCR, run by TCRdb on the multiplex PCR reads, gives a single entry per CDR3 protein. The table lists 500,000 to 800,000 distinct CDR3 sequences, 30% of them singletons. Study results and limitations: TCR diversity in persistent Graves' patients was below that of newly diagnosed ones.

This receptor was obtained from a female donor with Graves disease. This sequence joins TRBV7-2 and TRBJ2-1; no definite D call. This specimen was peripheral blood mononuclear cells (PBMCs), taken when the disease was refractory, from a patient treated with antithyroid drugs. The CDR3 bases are TGTGCCAGCAGCTCATCCACGAGCTCCTACAATGAGCAGTTCTTC. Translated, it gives CASSSSTSSYNEQFF.